The 14 T cell receptor beta chains reported below all come from one sample, sequenced in a study of blood T cell repertoires in COVID-19. Method: immunoSEQ multiplex PCR; TCRdb's copy keeps in-frame clones and lacks some. The table includes under 150,000 clones, around 78% detected once. The source material was peripheral blood. The receptor source for this set is a man aged 30 to 39 with acute or convalescent COVID-19.

The chain combines TRBV5-1 with TRBJ2-2, with 8 bases lining up with TRBD1. Unmatched junction bases numbered 6, after V lost 4 bases and J lost 4 bases. The CDR3 extends over 15 amino acids. Per germline, CDR1 SGHRS and CDR2 YFSETQ. The CDR3 DNA sequence: TGCGCCAGCAGCCCAACAGGGGGACTCACCGGGGAGCTGTTTTTT. Amino acid sequence: CASSPTGGLTGELFF.

The chain is built from TRBV11-2 and TRBJ2-3, with TRBD2 matching 9 bases. This CDR3 has 18 residues. Per the germline V gene, CDR1 is SGHAT and CDR2 is FQNNGV. The trim removed 8 bases at V and 0 bases at J, leaving 15 bases unmatched. The chain's CDR3 is CASCAYGGRAPSTDTQYF. The CDR3 nucleotides are TGTGCCAGCTGTGCTTATGGCGGGAGGGCCCCTAGCACAGATACGCAGTATTTT.

The chain has TRBV10-1 and TRBJ2-1, with 9 bases matching TRBD2. V was pared by 8 bases and J by 6 bases, with 8 bases of the junction left unmatched. The germline gives CDR1 WNHNN, CDR2 SYGVQD (reference sequence). This CDR3 is built from 14 residues. The chain's CDR3 is CASQEAGGPNEQFF. CDR3 bases: TGCGCCAGCCAAGAGGCGGGAGGGCCCAATGAGCAGTTCTTC.

CDR3: CASSLWGITEAFF. The CDR3, as DNA: TGTGCCAGCAGCTTATGGGGCATCACTGAAGCTTTCTTT. The chain is built from TRBV7-2 and TRBJ1-1; TRBD1 is a possible D gene (5 bases). The CDR3 is 13 amino acids. Germline V gene lookup returns CDR1 SGHTA and CDR2 FQGNSA. V was shortened by 2 bases and J by 4 bases, with 8 bases between the two germline ends.

CDR3: CASSLDRFYGYTF. CDR3 sequence (DNA): TGCGCCAGCAGCTTAGACAGGTTTTATGGCTACACCTTC. The chain employs TRBV5-1 and TRBJ1-2; tentative D call: TRBD1 (6 bases). Germline CDR1 and CDR2: SGHRS and YFSETQ. CDR3 length: 13 residues. V lost 2 bases and J lost 5, with 10 bases in between.

Only one count was recorded for this clone. The chain carries TRBV27 and TRBJ2-1, with 12 bases that match TRBD2. J lost 8 bases, V lost 3 bases, and 2 bases had no gene match. From germline, CDR1 is MNHEY and CDR2 SMNVEV (reference sequence). The CDR3 is 14 residues long. This CDR3 is CASSLTSGRHEQFF. DNA for the CDR3: TGTGCCAGCAGTTTGACTAGCGGGAGACATGAGCAGTTCTTC.

The rearrangement links TRBV20-1 to TRBJ2-7; no definite D call. Trimming removed 3 bases at V and 6 bases at J, with 9 bases between. The CDR3 runs 11 residues. Per germline, CDR1 DFQATT and CDR2 SNEGSKA (reference sequence). The CDR3 protein is CSASSGFEQYV. The CDR3 DNA reads as TGCAGTGCTAGTTCCGGGTTCGAGCAGTACGTC.

V is TRBV5-1 and J is TRBJ1-4; 10 bases match TRBD1. Losses at the gene ends were 5 bases for V and 8 bases for J; bases not matched to a gene: 9. Germline V gene lookup returns CDR1 SGHRS and CDR2 YFSETQ. The CDR3 length is 15 residues. CDR3 DNA: TGCGCCAGCAGAGCCCTCGGGGACAGGGGCGAAAAACTGTTTTTT. It yields the protein CASRALGDRGEKLFF.

Written as DNA, the CDR3 is TGCAGCGTCCGGGACATAGGAGGTCAGCCCCAGCATTTT. Encoded protein: CSVRDIGGQPQHF. V gene TRBV29-1 combines with J gene TRBJ1-5; TRBD1 is a possible D gene (6 bases). Germline V gene data show CDR1 as SQVTM and CDR2 as ANQGSEA. This CDR3 spans 13 amino acids. Trimming took 6 bases from V and 6 from J, leaving 15 bases between them.

The chain links TRBV2 to TRBJ2-1; the D gene is possibly TRBD2 (5 bases). The CDR3 loop spans 13 amino acids. The germline V and J ends were trimmed by 4 bases and 8 bases, with 12 bases remaining between them. CDR1 and CDR2 from the germline V gene are SNHLY and FYNNEI. CDR3 in DNA: TGTGCCAGCAGTGTACTAGAAAGTGATGAGCAGTTCTTC. Its protein is CASSVLESDEQFF.

The rearrangement joins TRBV11-3 to TRBJ2-7; 8 positions match TRBD2. CDR1 and CDR2 from the germline V gene are SGHNT and YENEEA. With 3 bases clipped from V and 4 bases from J, the junction kept 2 bases outside the gene matches. The CDR3 runs 13 residues. CDR3 loop: CASSFGGAYEQYF. In nucleotides, the CDR3 is TGTGCCAGCAGCTTCGGGGGGGCGTACGAGCAGTACTTC.

J is TRBJ2-3 and V is TRBV24-1; tentative D call: TRBD2 (5 bases). Trimming cost V 1 base and J 1 base, with 11 bases left between them. CDR1 and CDR2 from the germline V gene are KGHDR and SFDVKD. The CDR3 is 16 residues long. CDR3 sequence: CATSDFRGGGTDTQYF. In DNA form, the CDR3 reads TGTGCCACCAGTGATTTTCGGGGTGGGGGCACAGATACGCAGTATTTT.

The table lists this clone with a count of one. The rearrangement uses TRBV3-1 (or the pseudogene TRBV3-2) and TRBJ2-3; D not certain. The ends were cut back, 8 bases at V and 7 bases at J, with 10 bases in the middle. Germline CDR1 LGHDT, CDR2 YNNKEL (reference sequence). The CDR3 loop spans 11 amino acids. The CDR3 region is CASGTPNTQYF. The CDR3 DNA reads as TGTGCCAGCGGCACCCCGAATACGCAGTATTTT.

This chain links TRBV9 with TRBJ2-5, with TRBD1 as a possible D gene (6 bases). V was pared by 4 bases and J by 4 bases, with 14 bases between. Germline CDR1 SGDLS, CDR2 YYNGEE. This CDR3 comprises 14 residues. DNA for the CDR3: TGTGCCAGCAGCCCCCCAGGGGCCCCAGAGACCCAGTACTTC. It codes for CASSPPGAPETQYF.